This T cell receptor (beta chain) originates from a study of shared clonotypes between healthy human individuals. Looking at the study overall: Per donor, CD8 memory used one plate, CD8 naive used two, CD4 memory used three and CD4 naive used three. General observations from the study: Specimens sampled were limited to blood, with tissue repertoires likely differing. Clonotypes shared by all four sorted-subset donors had higher generation probabilities than non-shared clonotypes.

This clone was detected ten times or more. No antigen is known for it. Subsets obtained from CD4+ cells comprised CD45RA+ naive and CD45RA-negative memory cells. Only in-frame clones appear in the TCRdb table, and some are missing; sequencing was by immunoSEQ multiplex PCR. Found here are hundreds of thousands of clones, less than 85% of them singletons; the top ten hold 1.5% to 2%. This CDR3 is built from 13 residues. The germline V gene encodes CDR1 KGHSH and CDR2 LQKENI. Trimming took 2 bases from V and 4 from J, leaving 8 bases between them. This sequence was found in a woman aged 25 to 39 in good health. Input material: memory CD4+ T cells sorted from blood. As for subset: CD45RA-negative fraction. The genes are TRBV18 and TRBJ2-5; D is unresolved. CDR3 sequence (DNA): TGTGCCAGCTCACCAGAACCCCTAGAGACCCAGTACTTC. Encoded protein: CASSPEPLETQYF.